The clone carrying this T cell receptor (beta chain) showed up just once. Its matching antigen is unknown. The sample originates from a study of OX40 agonist ivuxolimab in advanced cancers. Study background: In this cohort, patients received ivuxolimab, an agonistic anti-OX40 (CD134) antibody. Participants could have had prior anti-PD-1, anti-PD-L1 or anti-CTLA-4 therapy, and about 40% had some. Regarding the study as a whole: Both blood CD4+ and CD8+ T cells showed clonal growth by week 6 at 0.1 to 3.0 mg/kg.

Using immunoSEQ multiplex PCR, the repertoire was profiled, and TCRdb retains in-frame clones only, with some absent. The data contain 70,000 to 95,000 clones, over 70% of them singletons. The germline gives CDR1 SQVTM, CDR2 ANQGSEA. The CDR3 has 13 residues. V shed 5 bases and J shed 9 bases, with 17 bases lying between them. The clonotype originates from an adult with an advanced solid tumor such as melanoma, head and neck, liver or kidney cancer. This material consisted of CD4+ or CD8+ T cells sorted from blood, taken in a trial of the OX40 agonist ivuxolimab. The rearrangement uses TRBV29-1 and TRBJ2-4; a possible D gene is TRBD1 (6 bases). The CDR3 DNA is TGCAGCGTTAGGGACACCCGGTTAAGCATTCAGTACTTC. Its protein product is CSVRDTRLSIQYF.